The rows below give T cell receptor beta chains drawn from one sample of a study of T cells in Graves' hyperthyroidism and ophthalmopathy. TCRdb recomputed calls from the multiplex PCR reads with MiXCR, one row per CDR3 protein. The table includes approximately 400,000 distinct CDR3 sequences, roughly an eighth detected once. Sequencing was performed on blood. These receptor sequences come from a man aged 45-65 years with Graves' ophthalmopathy. Both conserved end residues are part of each CDR3.

TRBJ2-6 TRBV2 CASKPSGRPSAGANVLTF
TRBJ1-1 TRBV6-1 CASRGVGVQTEAFF
TRBJ2-5 TRBV18 CASSPPAGEETQYF
TRBJ2-5 TRBV11-1 CASSPSETQYF
TRBJ2-1 TRBV7-2 CASSVTSGRAVINEQFF
TRBJ2-7 TRBV7-9 CASSLLGRASSYEQYF
TRBJ2-3 TRBV20-1 CSARDRPGLRTDTQYF
TRBJ1-1 TRBV6-6 CASSYRGDRGMNTEAFF
TRBJ1-1 TRBV6-5 CASSYSVTHSQGEGVAFF
TRBJ2-5 TRBV20-1 CSAGQANTQETQYF
TRBJ1-2 TRBV30 CAGGAALGYTF
TRBJ2-7 TRBV11-2 CASSPREFFYEQYF
TRBJ2-7 TRBV18 CASSPGPGQGYEQYF
TRBJ2-1 TRBV5-1 CASSSNTMSSYNEQFF
TRBJ2-3 TRBV30 CAWSPTGTGITDTQYF
TRBJ2-3 TRBV7-8 CASSPSTPGYFADTQYF
TRBJ1-5 TRBV19 CASSKDPPEVTQHF
TRBJ2-2 TRBV20-1 CSAREGEVGELFF
TRBJ1-6 TRBV3-1 CASQEGGHNSPLHF
TRBJ2-3 TRBV29-1 CSVGLYGQGGDTQYF
TRBJ2-7 TRBV7-9 CASSVSRGQGDEQYF
TRBJ1-3 TRBV7-6 CASSLVGRTSGNTIYF
TRBJ2-5 TRBV30 CAWSPLAEQETQYF
TRBJ2-7 TRBV20-1 CSAGQGSSYEQYF
TRBJ1-1 TRBV11-2 CASSETGYSAFF